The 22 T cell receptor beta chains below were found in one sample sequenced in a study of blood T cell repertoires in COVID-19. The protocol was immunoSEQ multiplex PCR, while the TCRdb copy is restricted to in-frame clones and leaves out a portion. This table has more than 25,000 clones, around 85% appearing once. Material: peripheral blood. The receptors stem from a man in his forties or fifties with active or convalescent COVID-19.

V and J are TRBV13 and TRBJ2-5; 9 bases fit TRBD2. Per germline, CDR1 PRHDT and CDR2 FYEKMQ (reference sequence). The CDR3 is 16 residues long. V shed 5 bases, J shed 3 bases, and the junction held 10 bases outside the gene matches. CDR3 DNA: TGTGCCAGCAGCACCCAGCGGGAGGTAACCAAAGAGACCCAGTACTTC. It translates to CASSTQREVTKETQYF.

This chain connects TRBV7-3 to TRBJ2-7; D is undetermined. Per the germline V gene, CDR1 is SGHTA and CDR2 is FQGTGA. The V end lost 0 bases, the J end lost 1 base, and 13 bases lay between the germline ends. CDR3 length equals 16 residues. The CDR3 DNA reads TGTGCCAGCAGCTTAACGAATATAGGCGGATCCTACGAGCAGTACTTC. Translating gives CASSLTNIGGSYEQYF.

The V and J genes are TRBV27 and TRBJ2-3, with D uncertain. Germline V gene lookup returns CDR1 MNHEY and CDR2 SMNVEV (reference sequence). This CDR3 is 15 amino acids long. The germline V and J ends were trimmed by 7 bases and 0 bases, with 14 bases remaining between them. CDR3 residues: CASKRDRYSTDTQYF. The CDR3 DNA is TGTGCCAGCAAAAGAGATCGGTACAGCACAGATACGCAGTATTTT.

The chain's CDR3 is CASSGLRRDTQYF. CDR3 nucleotides: TGTGCCAGCAGCGGACTGCGGCGGGATACGCAGTATTTT. The chain uses TRBV9 and TRBJ2-3; no definite D call. V was shortened by 3 bases and J by 6 bases, with 11 bases between the two germline ends. The CDR3 length is 13 residues. Per the germline V gene, CDR1 is SGDLS and CDR2 is YYNGEE.

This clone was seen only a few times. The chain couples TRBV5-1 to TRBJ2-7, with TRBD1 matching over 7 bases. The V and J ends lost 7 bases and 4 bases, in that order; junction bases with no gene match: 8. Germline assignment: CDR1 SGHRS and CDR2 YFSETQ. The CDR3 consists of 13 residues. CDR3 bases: TGCGCCAGCCGACAGGGTCGGGTTTACGAGCAGTACTTC. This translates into CASRQGRVYEQYF.

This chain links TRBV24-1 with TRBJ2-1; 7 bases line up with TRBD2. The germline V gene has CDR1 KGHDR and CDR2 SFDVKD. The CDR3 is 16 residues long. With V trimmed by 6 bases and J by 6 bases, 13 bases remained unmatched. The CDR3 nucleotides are TGTGCCACCAGTTCGACCGGGACTACCGATCTCAATGAGCAGTTCTTC. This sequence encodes CATSSTGTTDLNEQFF.

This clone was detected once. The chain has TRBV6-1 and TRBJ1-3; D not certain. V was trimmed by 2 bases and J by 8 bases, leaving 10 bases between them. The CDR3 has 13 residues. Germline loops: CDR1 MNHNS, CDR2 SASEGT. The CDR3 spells CASSEKTGDTIYF. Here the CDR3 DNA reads TGTGCCAGCAGTGAAAAGACGGGAGACACCATATATTTT.

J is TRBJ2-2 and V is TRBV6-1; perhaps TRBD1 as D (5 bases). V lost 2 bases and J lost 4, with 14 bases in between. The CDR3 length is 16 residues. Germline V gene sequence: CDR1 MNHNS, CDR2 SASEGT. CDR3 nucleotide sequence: TGTGCCAGCAGTGAACTGGACACCACGGTCACCGGGGAGCTGTTTTTT. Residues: CASSELDTTVTGELFF.

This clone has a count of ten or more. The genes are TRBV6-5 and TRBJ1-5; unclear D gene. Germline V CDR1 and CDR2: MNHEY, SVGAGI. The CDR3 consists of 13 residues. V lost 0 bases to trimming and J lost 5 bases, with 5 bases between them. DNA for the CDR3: TGTGCCAGCAGTTACTCTGCGGATCAGCCCCAGCATTTT. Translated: CASSYSADQPQHF.

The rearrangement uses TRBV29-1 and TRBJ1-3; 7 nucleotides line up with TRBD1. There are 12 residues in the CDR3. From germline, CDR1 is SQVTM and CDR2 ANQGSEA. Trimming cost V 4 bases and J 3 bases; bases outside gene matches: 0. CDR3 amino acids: CSVGQGGNTIYF. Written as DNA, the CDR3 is TGCAGCGTTGGACAGGGTGGAAACACCATATATTTT.

CDR3 coding DNA: TGTGCCAGCACCCTGAACCCAATTAGAAGCTCCTACAATGAGCAGTTCTTC. It codes for CASTLNPIRSSYNEQFF. The chain has TRBV7-2 and TRBJ2-1; D gene ambiguous. CDR1 SGHTA and CDR2 FQGNSA come from the germline V gene. The CDR3 is 17 amino acids. Trimming left V 7 bases short and J 0 bases short, with 19 bases between.

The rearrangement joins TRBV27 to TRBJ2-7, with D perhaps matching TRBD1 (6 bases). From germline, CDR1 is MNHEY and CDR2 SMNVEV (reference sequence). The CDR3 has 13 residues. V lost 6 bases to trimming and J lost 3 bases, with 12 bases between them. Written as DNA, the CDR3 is TGTGCCAGCAGCTGGGGACAAAGCTACGAGCAGTACTTC. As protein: CASSWGQSYEQYF.

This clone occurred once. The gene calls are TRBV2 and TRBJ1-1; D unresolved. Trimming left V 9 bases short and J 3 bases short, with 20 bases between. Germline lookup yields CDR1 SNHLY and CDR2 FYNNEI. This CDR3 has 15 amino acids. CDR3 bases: TGTGCCAGTATCTTCAACGGGGTAGAGTACACTGAAGCTTTCTTT. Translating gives CASIFNGVEYTEAFF.

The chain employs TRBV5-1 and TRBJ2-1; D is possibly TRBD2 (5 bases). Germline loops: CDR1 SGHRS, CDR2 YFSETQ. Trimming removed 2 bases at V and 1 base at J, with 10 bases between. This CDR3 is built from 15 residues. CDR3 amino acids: CASSLGSASYNEQFF. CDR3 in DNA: TGCGCCAGCAGCTTAGGTAGCGCTTCCTACAATGAGCAGTTCTTC.

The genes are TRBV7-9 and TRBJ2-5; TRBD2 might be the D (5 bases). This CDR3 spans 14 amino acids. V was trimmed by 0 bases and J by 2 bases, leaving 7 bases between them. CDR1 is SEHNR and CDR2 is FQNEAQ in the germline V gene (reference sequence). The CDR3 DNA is TGTGCCAGCAGCTTAGCGAGGGAACAAGAGACCCAGTACTTC. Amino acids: CASSLAREQETQYF. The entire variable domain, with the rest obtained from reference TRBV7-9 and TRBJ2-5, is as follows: DTGVSQNPRHKITKRGQNVTFRCDPISEHNRLYWYRQTLGQGPEFLTYFQNEAQLEKSRLLSDRFSAERPKGSFSTLEIQRTEQGDSAMYLCASSLAREQETQYFGPGTRLLVL.

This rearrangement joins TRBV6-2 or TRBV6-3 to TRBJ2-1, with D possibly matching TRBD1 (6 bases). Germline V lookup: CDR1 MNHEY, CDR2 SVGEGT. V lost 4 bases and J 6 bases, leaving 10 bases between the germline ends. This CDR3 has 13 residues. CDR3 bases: TGTGCCAGCAGTTCAGGGGTGATCAATGAGCAGTTCTTC. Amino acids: CASSSGVINEQFF.

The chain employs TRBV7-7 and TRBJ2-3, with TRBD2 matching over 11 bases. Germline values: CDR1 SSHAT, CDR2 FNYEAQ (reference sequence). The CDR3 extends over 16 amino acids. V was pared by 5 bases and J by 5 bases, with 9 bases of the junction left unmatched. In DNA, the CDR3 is TGTGCCAGCAGCCCGGATAGCGGGGGGGCTGGAGATACGCAGTATTTT. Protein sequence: CASSPDSGGAGDTQYF.

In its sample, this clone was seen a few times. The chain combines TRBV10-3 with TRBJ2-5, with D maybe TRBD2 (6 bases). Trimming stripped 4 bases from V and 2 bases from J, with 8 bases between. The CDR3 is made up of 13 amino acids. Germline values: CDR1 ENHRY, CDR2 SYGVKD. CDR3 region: CAISGGLQETQYF. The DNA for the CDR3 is TGTGCCATCAGTGGGGGACTGCAAGAGACCCAGTACTTC.

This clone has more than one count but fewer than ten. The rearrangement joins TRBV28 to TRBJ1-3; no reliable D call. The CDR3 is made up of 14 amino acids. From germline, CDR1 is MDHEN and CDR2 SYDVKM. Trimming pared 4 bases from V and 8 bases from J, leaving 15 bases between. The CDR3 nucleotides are TGTGCCAGCAGTTCGCCGGGTAACACTGACACCATATATTTT. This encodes CASSSPGNTDTIYF.

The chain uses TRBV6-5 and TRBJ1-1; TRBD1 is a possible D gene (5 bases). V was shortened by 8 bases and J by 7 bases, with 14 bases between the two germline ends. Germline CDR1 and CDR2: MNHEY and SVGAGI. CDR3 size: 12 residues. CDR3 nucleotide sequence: TGTGCCAGCGGGGAACGGGGGAATGAAGCTTTCTTT. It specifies CASGERGNEAFF.

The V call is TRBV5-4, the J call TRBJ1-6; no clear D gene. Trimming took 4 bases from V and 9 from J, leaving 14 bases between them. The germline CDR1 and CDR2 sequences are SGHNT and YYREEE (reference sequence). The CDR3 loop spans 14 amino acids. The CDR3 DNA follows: TGTGCCAGCAGCGTCGGAGATACGGCTTCACCCCTCCACTTT. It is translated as CASSVGDTASPLHF. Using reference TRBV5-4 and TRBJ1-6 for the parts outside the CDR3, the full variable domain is ETGVTQSPTHLIKTRGQQVTLRCSSQSGHNTVSWYQQALGQGPQFIFQYYREEENGRGNFPPRFSGLQFPNYSSELNVNALELDDSALYLCASSVGDTASPLHFGNGTRLTVT.

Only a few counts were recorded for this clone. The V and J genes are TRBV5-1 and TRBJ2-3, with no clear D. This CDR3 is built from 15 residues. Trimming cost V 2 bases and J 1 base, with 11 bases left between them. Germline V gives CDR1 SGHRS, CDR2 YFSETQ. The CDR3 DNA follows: TGCGCCAGCAGCTTAAGACACCCCGGCACAGATACGCAGTATTTT. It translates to CASSLRHPGTDTQYF.